The T cell receptor (beta chain) described here comes from a study of T cell responses to AZD1222 COVID-19 vaccine. Study findings and constraints: Clonal diversity was possibly underestimated, and white British individuals and females predominated among donors. Distributed over spike, vaccine-associated CD4 TCRs predominated at 160-218 and 743-854. In all cases, repertoires were sampled only after the peak T cell response.

Clones were sequenced by immunoSEQ multiplex PCR, and TCRdb holds only the in-frame ones, with some missing. The table lists under 200,000 clones, roughly 92% of them singletons. Points on this clone: The target antigen is unknown.

Trimming took 5 bases from V and 0 from J, leaving 8 bases between them. CDR1 is SGHTA and CDR2 is FQGNSA in the germline V gene. The CDR3 consists of 15 residues. The rearrangement joins TRBV7-2 to TRBJ1-6; maybe TRBD1 (5 bases). The origin of this receptor is an adult in good health. The input for sequencing was peripheral blood, taken on day 0 of AZD1222 vaccination. Here the CDR3 DNA reads TGTGCCAGCAGCCCAGGGAGCTCCTATAATTCACCCCTCCACTTT. Protein: CASSPGSSYNSPLHF.